A single sample is the source of the 29 T cell receptor beta chains below, sequenced in a study of sequential checkpoint blockade in melanoma. Some clones are missing from TCRdb's copy, which holds only in-frame ones; the method was immunoSEQ multiplex PCR. The sample holds tens of thousands of clones, 32% seen once. Regarding treatment: randomized to nivolumab then ipilimumab (arm A) or the reverse (arm B). The specimen was tumor tissue (inferred from file names), collected from a patient given nivolumab and ipilimumab in sequence. These receptors originate from a human donor with melanoma.

This clone was seen repeatedly, ten times or more. The chain couples TRBV11-3 to TRBJ2-5; 9 bases map to TRBD2. The trim removed 1 base at V and 0 bases at J, leaving 9 bases unmatched. CDR1 and CDR2 from the germline V gene are SGHNT and YENEEA. The CDR3 sequence is 18 residues long. CDR3 nucleotides: TGTGCCAGCAGCTTAGGGGATCTAGCGGGGTATTACCAAGAGACCCAGTACTTC. Its translation: CASSLGDLAGYYQETQYF.

This clone was seen more than once but under ten times. The chain carries TRBV11-3 and TRBJ1-1; TRBD1 matches 11 bases. V lost 5 bases and J lost 1; bases outside the gene matches: 6. From germline, CDR1 is SGHNT and CDR2 YENEEA. The length of the CDR3 is 16 residues. DNA for the CDR3: TGTGCCAGCAGCCGAAGGACAGGGGGCGGGAACACTGAAGCTTTCTTT. Translating it yields CASSRRTGGGNTEAFF.

This clone has only a few counts. The chain couples TRBV23-1 to TRBJ1-2, with a tentative D call TRBD1 (5 bases). TRBV23-1 belongs to the ORF category, with a function that is uncertain. V was trimmed by 6 bases and J by 6 bases, leaving 14 bases between them. The CDR3 loop spans 13 amino acids. CDR3 protein: CASSAPGWHGYTF. The CDR3 nucleotides are TGCGCCAGCAGCGCCCCAGGGTGGCATGGCTACACCTTC.

The J gene is TRBJ1-2, the V gene TRBV6-1; D may be TRBD1 (5 bases). CDR3 length: 14 residues. Trimming pared 1 base from V and 2 bases from J, leaving 8 bases between. Germline V gene lookup returns CDR1 MNHNS and CDR2 SASEGT. In DNA, the CDR3 is TGTGCCAGCAGTGAAGGCCGGGGGAACTATGGCTACACCTTC. It encodes CASSEGRGNYGYTF.

This clone was detected a few times. This chain uses TRBV19 with TRBJ1-5; maybe TRBD1 (6 bases). This CDR3 region has 15 residues. V was clipped by 3 bases and J by 3 bases, with 12 bases between them. Germline V lookup: CDR1 LNHDA, CDR2 SQIVND (reference sequence). In DNA, the CDR3 is TGTGCCAGTAGTATGGAACAGGGCATCAATCAGCCCCAGCATTTT. Translation gives CASSMEQGINQPQHF.

In this sample, this clone turned up a few times. The chain couples TRBV28 to TRBJ2-2; 10 bases map to TRBD2. This CDR3 contains 17 residues. V lost 3 bases and J lost 6; bases outside the gene matches: 10. Germline V gene data show CDR1 as MDHEN and CDR2 as SYDVKM. In nucleotides, the CDR3 is TGTGCCAGCAGTTTCCCCTACCTAGCGGGAGTTGCCGGGGAGCTGTTTTTT. Its translation is CASSFPYLAGVAGELFF.

This clone was seen more than once but under ten times. This rearrangement joins TRBV11-3 to TRBJ1-1; D perhaps matches TRBD1 (5 bases). Germline loops: CDR1 SGHNT, CDR2 YENEEA. V lost 2 bases to trimming and J lost 3 bases, with 16 bases between them. The CDR3 runs 16 residues. The CDR3 reads CASSLRAGRMDTEAFF. CDR3 nucleotide sequence: TGTGCCAGCAGCTTAAGAGCGGGACGAATGGACACTGAAGCTTTCTTT.

The sample holds a few counts of this clone. The rearrangement links TRBV11-3 to TRBJ2-1, with TRBD2 matching over 13 bases. Germline values: CDR1 SGHNT, CDR2 YENEEA. The J segment lost 7 bases and the V segment lost 1 base, leaving 4 bases of the junction unmatched. The CDR3 totals 16 residues. DNA for the CDR3: TGTGCCAGCAGCTTAGTCGCACTAGCGGGAGGGAATGAGCAGTTCTTC. Residues: CASSLVALAGGNEQFF.

The J gene is TRBJ1-1, the V gene TRBV9; 7 bases are a match to TRBD1. V shed 0 bases and J 3 bases; nucleotides not matched to a gene: 2. The CDR3 extends over 14 amino acids. Germline V lookup: CDR1 SGDLS, CDR2 YYNGEE. CDR3 DNA sequence: TGTGCCAGCAGCGTAGGACAGGGCTACACTGAAGCTTTCTTT. It translates to CASSVGQGYTEAFF.

Worth noting for this clone: The junction does not match germline at one end; this may be a read error. The chain is built from TRBV6-8 and TRBJ2-1; possibly TRBD1 or TRBD2 for D (5 bases each). Germline V gene data show CDR1 as MNHGY and CDR2 as SAAAGT. The CDR3 loop spans 13 amino acids. The CDR3, as DNA: TGTGCCAGCAGTAACTCCCCGGGACATGAGCAGTTCTTC. Protein: CASSNSPGHEQFF.

The gene calls are TRBV19 and TRBJ1-1; D is perhaps TRBD1 (6 bases). The V end was cut by 7 bases, the J end by 5 bases, with 14 bases between. The CDR3 contains 13 residues. From germline, CDR1 is LNHDA and CDR2 SQIVND (reference sequence). CDR3 nucleotide sequence: TGTGCCAGTAACGAACAGGGTGGGACTGAAGCTTTCTTT. Residues: CASNEQGGTEAFF.

The chain employs TRBV9 and TRBJ2-4; 10 bases align to TRBD1. CDR3 length: 15 residues. V shed 4 bases, J shed 9 bases, and the junction held 10 bases outside the gene matches. Germline assignment: CDR1 SGDLS and CDR2 YYNGEE. DNA for the CDR3: TGTGCCAGCAGCACCCGGACAGGGGGTGGTAGCATTCAGTACTTC. Translation: CASSTRTGGGSIQYF.

CDR3 in DNA: TGCGCCAGCAGCTTGGCGGGACAGGCCGGGGAGCTGTTTTTT. Its translation is CASSLAGQAGELFF. V is TRBV5-1 and J is TRBJ2-2; TRBD1 agrees at 8 bases. The V gene end was trimmed by 0 bases and the J gene end by 6 bases; junction bases not matched to a gene: 1. The CDR3 is 14 residues long. Per the germline V gene, CDR1 is SGHRS and CDR2 is YFSETQ.

The chain joins TRBV19 to TRBJ1-4, with D possibly matching TRBD1 (6 bases). Germline CDR1 and CDR2: LNHDA and SQIVND (reference sequence). The V and J ends lost 3 bases and 6 bases respectively, with 11 bases between them. The CDR3 runs to 14 residues. CDR3 loop: CASSIEGGDEKLFF. CDR3 coding DNA: TGTGCCAGTAGTATTGAGGGGGGCGATGAAAAACTGTTTTTT.

This clone was picked up a small number of times. The chain couples TRBV28 to TRBJ2-7; TRBD2 agrees at 13 bases. There are 14 residues in the CDR3. The germline gives CDR1 MDHEN, CDR2 SYDVKM. V gave up 5 bases and J gave up 10 bases; unmatched junction bases: 8. This CDR3 is CASSTQGTSGAQYF. DNA for the CDR3: TGTGCCAGCAGTACCCAAGGGACTAGCGGGGCCCAGTACTTC.

This chain uses TRBV25-1 with TRBJ2-1; 12 positions match TRBD2. Germline V CDR1 and CDR2: MGHDK, SYGVNS. J lost 10 bases, V lost 7 bases, and 5 bases had no gene match. CDR3 length equals 13 residues. The CDR3 reads CASILAGGREQFF. The CDR3 nucleotides are TGTGCCAGCATACTAGCGGGAGGTCGAGAGCAGTTCTTC.

The chain has TRBV6-4 and TRBJ1-2; possible D gene TRBD1, 6 bases. Germline CDR1 and CDR2: MRHNA and SNTAGT. This CDR3 has 11 amino acids. V lost 7 bases, J lost 8 bases, and 11 bases lay in between. The CDR3, as DNA: TGTGCCAGCACAGGGGCAGCGGGCTACACCTTC. Protein product: CASTGAAGYTF.

This clone was found a few times. The V and J genes are TRBV6-8 and TRBJ1-1; D is undetermined. The V end lost 3 bases, the J end lost 4 bases, and 15 bases lay between the germline ends. This CDR3 comprises 15 residues. Germline assignment: CDR1 MNHGY and CDR2 SAAAGT. This CDR3 is CASSYAPGSGTEAFF. The DNA for the CDR3 is TGTGCCAGCAGTTATGCCCCCGGGTCTGGCACTGAAGCTTTCTTT.

This rearrangement joins TRBV11-3 to TRBJ2-1; maybe TRBD2 (6 bases). V gave up 5 bases and J gave up 9 bases, with 26 bases separating them. The CDR3 has 17 residues. CDR1 and CDR2 from the germline V gene are SGHNT and YENEEA. The CDR3, as DNA: TGTGCCAGCAGCATGGACCCTCTACAACGTCACGGGGGTGAGCAGTTCTTC. This codes for CASSMDPLQRHGGEQFF.

The V call is TRBV18, the J call TRBJ1-3, with 8 bases matching TRBD1. CDR1 and CDR2 (germline): KGHSH, LQKENI. V was clipped by 3 bases and J by 4 bases; unmatched bases: 8. This CDR3 comprises 16 residues. CDR3 nucleotides: TGTGCCAGCTCACCTCGGACAGGGAAAGACGGAAACACCATATATTTT. Its translation: CASSPRTGKDGNTIYF.

In its sample, this clone was seen a few times. The gene calls are TRBV29-1 and TRBJ1-2; weak D call: TRBD1 (6 bases). The V gene's germline CDR1 is SQVTM and CDR2 ANQGSEA. This CDR3 has 13 amino acids. V shed 7 bases and J shed 0 bases, with 12 bases lying between them. This chain's CDR3 is CSADSTTNYGYTF. In nucleotides, the CDR3 is TGCAGCGCGGACAGTACTACTAACTATGGCTACACCTTC.

This chain joins TRBV11-3 and TRBJ2-2, with a tentative D call TRBD2 (5 bases). Germline lookup yields CDR1 SGHNT and CDR2 YENEEA. The V gene lost 2 bases and the J gene lost 8 bases, with 18 bases spanning the gap. The CDR3 is made up of 16 amino acids. The CDR3 sequence is CASSLSPTGSSGELFF. The CDR3 region has the DNA TGTGCCAGCAGCTTATCCCCGACGGGGTCGTCTGGGGAGCTGTTTTTT.

The chain combines TRBV6-8 with TRBJ1-5; 8 bases align to TRBD1. V trimming: 7 bases; J trimming: 6 bases; junction bases outside the gene matches: 8. The CDR3 is 14 amino acids. CDR1 and CDR2 (germline): MNHGY, SAAAGT. The CDR3 DNA is TGTGCCAGCAAGCAGGGGGCGATCGCTCAGCCCCAGCATTTT. Translated, it gives CASKQGAIAQPQHF.

This clone was seen only a few times. This chain links TRBV6-8 with TRBJ1-2, with D tentatively TRBD1 (5 bases). There are 15 residues in the CDR3. From germline, CDR1 is MNHGY and CDR2 SAAAGT. V was shortened by 0 bases and J by 5 bases, with 13 bases between the two germline ends. The CDR3 region has the DNA TGTGCCAGCAGTTACTCGATGGGGCGGGGATATGGCTACACCTTC. Protein product: CASSYSMGRGYGYTF.

V usage is TRBV6-8 and J usage is TRBJ2-1; TRBD1 agrees at 10 bases. Per the germline V gene, CDR1 is MNHGY and CDR2 is SAAAGT. V shed 5 bases and J 7 bases; nucleotides not matched to a gene: 5. The CDR3 has 14 residues. This CDR3 is CASSPGTGVNEQFF. CDR3 coding DNA: TGTGCCAGCAGTCCCGGGACAGGGGTAAATGAGCAGTTCTTC.

In its sample, this clone was seen a few times. This chain uses TRBV11-3 with TRBJ2-3, with D unresolved. V gave up 3 bases and J gave up 0 bases, with 16 bases separating them. Germline lookup yields CDR1 SGHNT and CDR2 YENEEA. The CDR3 totals 17 residues. The chain's CDR3 is CASSLRAPALSTDTQYF. The CDR3 region has the DNA TGTGCCAGCAGCTTGAGAGCTCCAGCGTTGAGCACAGATACGCAGTATTTT.

The gene calls are TRBV19 and TRBJ2-2, with TRBD1 matching over 7 bases. This CDR3 comprises 16 residues. From germline, CDR1 is LNHDA and CDR2 SQIVND (reference sequence). V shed 6 bases and J 2 bases; nucleotides not matched to a gene: 9. CDR3 in amino acids: CASSPSTGFNTGELFF. In DNA form, the CDR3 reads TGTGCCAGTAGCCCTTCGACAGGGTTCAACACCGGGGAGCTGTTTTTT.

This clone turned up a few times. CDR3 coding DNA: TGTGCCAGCAGTTTCTTCCGGGATACGCAGTATTTT. Translated: CASSFFRDTQYF. This sequence joins TRBV28 and TRBJ2-3; D remains unclear. The CDR3 spans 12 residues. CDR1 MDHEN and CDR2 SYDVKM come from the germline V gene. The V and J ends lost 3 bases and 6 bases respectively, with 7 bases between them. Complete variable domain (other parts from reference TRBV28 and TRBJ2-3): DVKVTQSSRYLVKRTGEKVFLECVQDMDHENMFWYRQDPGLGLRLIYFSYDVKMKEKGDIPEGYSVSREKKERFSLILESASTNQTSMYLCASSFFRDTQYFGPGTRLTVL.

The chain couples TRBV29-1 to TRBJ1-3; D gene uncertain. The V gene lost 3 bases and the J gene lost 2 bases, with 8 bases spanning the gap. Looked up from germline, CDR1 is SQVTM and CDR2 is ANQGSEA. This CDR3 has 13 residues. CDR3 amino acids: CSVDMETGNTIYF. CDR3 bases: TGCAGCGTTGATATGGAGACTGGAAACACCATATATTTT.